This T cell receptor (beta chain) was found in a study of CD8+ T cells in alopecia areata. Study details: Those patients who were treated received oral tofacitinib, which was given at 5 to 10 mg twice daily for moderate-to-severe alopecia areata. General study results and limits: Lesional scalp, notably in alopecia totalis/universalis, had clonality above that of normal scalp. Relative to mice, TCR sharing across patients was less clear, a difference possibly HLA-related.

Alopecia areata patients gave lesional scalp punch biopsies and peripheral blood samples. The count of this clone is one. Antigen specificity is unknown. Once RNA had been extracted, it was reverse transcribed into cDNA to act as the sequencing template. This table comes from immunoSEQ multiplex PCR, and its TCRdb copy is limited to in-frame clones, with some not included. The data contain roughly 150,000 clones, around 87% of them seen just once; the ten biggest clones take up around 16%. This CDR3 has 19 residues. Trimming shortened V by 0 bases and J by 2 bases, and 20 bases separated the two germline ends.

The starting material was CD8+ T cells sorted from blood, obtained at week 0. The clonotype originates from a human donor with alopecia areata. The V and J genes are TRBV23-1 and TRBJ2-1; weak D call: TRBD2 (6 bases). TRBV23-1 is an ORF, with its function uncertain. The CDR3 is CASSQSRVGRLAPYNEQFF. As DNA, the CDR3 is TGCGCCAGCAGTCAATCGCGGGTAGGGCGGCTAGCGCCCTACAATGAGCAGTTCTTC.